These T cell receptor beta chains were read from a single sample in a study of CD8+CD57+ T cells in acquired aplastic anemia. TCRdb passed the reads through MiXCR, listing each CDR3 protein once. The sample consists of roughly 170,000 distinct CDR3 sequences, roughly 63% of them appearing once. The sequenced sample consisted of sorted CD4+, CD8+, or CD8+CD57+ T cells (not recorded which) from PBMCs. The receptors stem from a human donor in good health. The CDR3 runs from the conserved cysteine through the conserved F or W. The D gene is left open where the match is weak. Where a row states a size, it is once, few, many or the class of an expanded clone; other rows omit it.

j_call	d_call	v_call	clone_size	cdr3_aa	cdr3_nt
TRBJ2-7	.	TRBV11-2	many	CASSLWASEFGQYF	TGTGCCAGCAGCTTATGGGCTAGCGAGTTTGGGCAGTACTTC
TRBJ1-2	.	TRBV10-3	.	CASKDRTNYGYTF	TGTGCCAGCAAAGACAGGACAAACTATGGCTACACCTTC
TRBJ2-7	.	TRBV5-6	many	CASSPNTGYEQYF	TGTGCCAGCAGCCCGAACACGGGTTACGAGCAGTACTTC
TRBJ1-1	.	TRBV30	.	CTWSIGTGDEAFF	TGTACCTGGAGCATCGGGACTGGGGATGAAGCTTTCTTT
TRBJ2-2	TRBD2	TRBV14	many	CASRRTGTSRNTGELFF	TGTGCCAGCAGACGAACCGGGACTAGCAGGAACACCGGGGAGCTGTTTTTT
TRBJ2-5	TRBD1	TRBV10-3	few	CAISPGQNLETQYF	TGTGCCATCAGTCCGGGACAGAACCTAGAGACCCAGTACTTC
TRBJ2-1	.	TRBV24-1	many	CATSDFRGGAYNEQFF	TGTGCCACCAGTGATTTTCGTGGCGGAGCCTACAATGAGCAGTTCTTC
TRBJ1-2	TRBD1	TRBV20-1	.	CSAPRTGVGYTF	TGCAGTGCTCCCAGGACAGGTGTTGGCTACACCTTC
TRBJ2-7	.	TRBV2	.	CAAGAGDYEQYF	TGTGCGGCCGGGGCGGGTGACTACGAGCAGTACTTC
TRBJ1-5	.	TRBV19	.	CASSIDRGQPQHF	TGTGCCAGTAGTATAGATCGTGGTCAGCCCCAGCATTTT
TRBJ2-2	.	TRBV12-3/TRBV12-4	many	CASTDGAHANTGELFF	TGTGCCAGCACCGATGGGGCCCACGCGAACACCGGGGAGCTGTTTTTT
TRBJ2-5	.	TRBV10-3	.	CAAGQLVETQYF	TGTGCCGCGGGACAGTTGGTAGAGACCCAGTACTTC
TRBJ2-7	.	TRBV4-1	few	CASSQVGGRNYEQYF	TGCGCCAGCAGCCAAGTCGGGGGCCGCAACTACGAGCAGTACTTC
TRBJ2-6	.	TRBV6-4	few	CASSDDNSGANVLTF	TGTGCCAGCAGTGACGACAACTCTGGGGCCAACGTCCTGACTTTC
TRBJ2-7	.	TRBV5-1	.	CASSSLGPRGRGIEQYF	TGCGCCAGCAGCTCGCTGGGCCCTAGGGGGCGCGGGATCGAGCAGTACTTC
TRBJ2-1	.	TRBV6-2/TRBV6-3	many	CASSISVDEQFF	TGTGCCAGCAGTATATCTGTGGATGAGCAGTTCTTC
TRBJ2-7	.	TRBV7-8	.	CASSSLDYEQYF	TGTGCCAGCAGCTCTTTGGACTACGAGCAGTACTTC
TRBJ1-1	.	TRBV20-1	.	CSARDLVRMNTEAFF	TGCAGTGCTAGAGATCTCGTCAGGATGAACACTGAAGCTTTCTTT
TRBJ2-1	.	TRBV24-1	few	CATSAPLGQRNNEQFF	TGTGCCACCAGTGCCCCCCTCGGGCAGAGAAACAATGAGCAGTTCTTC
TRBJ1-5	TRBD1	TRBV5-5	many	CASGPGQGAGYSNQPQHF	TGTGCCAGCGGACCGGGACAGGGGGCGGGATATAGCAATCAGCCCCAGCATTTT
TRBJ1-6	.	TRBV9	many	CASSEGGDNSPLHF	TGTGCCAGCAGCGAGGGGGGGGACAATTCACCCCTCCACTTT
TRBJ1-2	TRBD1	TRBV5-5	.	CASSQDRLYGYTF	TGTGCCAGCAGCCAGGACAGGCTCTATGGCTACACCTTC
TRBJ2-7	.	TRBV12-3/TRBV12-4	.	CASSLNPSSYEQYF	TGTGCCAGCAGTCTGAACCCCAGCTCCTACGAGCAGTACTTC
TRBJ1-2	.	TRBV29-1	.	CSVLAGDYGYTF	TGCAGCGTTTTGGCGGGGGACTATGGCTACACCTTC
TRBJ2-7	.	TRBV29-1	.	CSVEDYEQYF	TGCAGCGTTGAAGACTACGAGCAGTACTTC
TRBJ1-1	TRBD1	TRBV5-1	.	CASSMDRDEAFF	TGCGCCAGCAGCATGGACAGGGATGAAGCTTTCTTT
TRBJ2-7	.	TRBV11-2	many	CASSLGQDYEQYF	TGTGCCAGCAGCTTAGGACAGGACTACGAGCAGTACTTC
TRBJ1-5	TRBD1	TRBV19	.	CASSTSPGGYSNQPQHF	TGTGCCAGTAGTACGTCCCCAGGGGGTTATAGCAATCAGCCCCAGCATTTT
TRBJ2-3	.	TRBV20-1	.	CSAREDPKGPDTQYF	TGCAGTGCTAGAGAGGACCCAAAGGGACCAGATACGCAGTATTTT
TRBJ2-7	TRBD1	TRBV7-2	.	CASSSQLGGQGYEQYF	TGTGCCAGCAGCTCTCAGTTAGGGGGACAGGGCTACGAGCAGTACTTC
TRBJ2-7	TRBD2	TRBV12-3/TRBV12-4	.	CASSLGGGNYEQYF	TGTGCCAGCAGTTTAGGGGGGGGAAACTACGAGCAGTACTTC
TRBJ2-3	TRBD2	TRBV12-3/TRBV12-4	.	CASRQASGGATGDTQYF	TGTGCCAGCAGGCAGGCTAGCGGGGGGGCCACGGGAGATACGCAGTATTTT
TRBJ2-7	.	TRBV30	many	CAWSLGVEQYF	TGTGCCTGGAGTTTAGGGGTTGAGCAGTACTTC
TRBJ1-1	.	TRBV27	many	CASSIKDGSAEAFF	TGTGCCAGCAGTATTAAGGACGGGAGTGCTGAAGCTTTCTTT
TRBJ2-7	TRBD1	TRBV15	.	CATSRDRVMNEQYF	TGTGCCACCAGCAGGGACAGGGTGATGAACGAGCAGTACTTC
TRBJ2-5	.	TRBV7-2	once	CASSLDGVVETQYF	TGTGCCAGCAGCTTAGATGGGGTTGTCGAGACCCAGTACTTC
TRBJ1-2	TRBD1	TRBV20-1	.	CSARSPDRDHYGYTF	TGCAGTGCTAGATCCCCAGACAGGGATCACTATGGCTACACCTTC
TRBJ2-7	.	TRBV11-2	.	CASSFTPEKQYF	TGTGCCAGCAGCTTTACACCTGAAAAGCAGTACTTC
TRBJ2-7	TRBD1	TRBV9	.	CASSVGQGDEQYF	TGTGCCAGCAGCGTAGGGCAGGGGGACGAGCAGTACTTC
TRBJ2-2	TRBD2	TRBV2	once	CASGTSLTGELFF	TGTGCCAGCGGGACTAGCCTCACCGGGGAGCTGTTTTTT
TRBJ2-3	.	TRBV7-9	few	CGGRGGRTDTQYF	TGTGGGGGTCGAGGGGGGAGGACAGATACGCAGTATTTT
TRBJ2-7	.	TRBV7-9	.	CASSFRDWGSYEQYF	TGTGCCAGCAGCTTTAGGGACTGGGGGTCCTACGAGCAGTACTTC
TRBJ2-7	.	TRBV12-3/TRBV12-4	once	CASTMTRGRYNEQYF	TGTGCCAGCACCATGACGAGGGGCAGGTACAATGAGCAGTACTTC
TRBJ2-2	TRBD2	TRBV12-3/TRBV12-4	.	CASRTSGVNTGELFF	TGTGCCAGCAGGACTAGCGGGGTTAACACCGGGGAGCTGTTTTTT
TRBJ1-5	.	TRBV20-1	.	CSASAGYVQPQHF	TGCAGTGCTAGTGCGGGATACGTTCAGCCCCAGCATTTT
TRBJ2-7	TRBD1	TRBV2	.	CASTPDRDCEQYF	TGTGCCAGCACCCCGGACAGGGACTGCGAGCAGTACTTC
TRBJ2-7	.	TRBV10-2	once	CASSESTGTEYEQYF	TGCGCCAGCAGTGAGTCCACTGGGACCGAATACGAGCAGTACTTC
TRBJ2-1	TRBD2	TRBV15	.	CASSAPTSEYTSGRVNEQSF	TGTGCCAGCAGCGCCCCGACAAGCGAATATACTAGCGGGAGGGTAAATGAGCAGTCCTTC
TRBJ2-7	.	TRBV20-1	.	CSVSGFSWDEQYF	TGCAGTGTGAGCGGGTTCTCCTGGGACGAGCAGTACTTC
TRBJ1-4	.	TRBV29-1	few	CSVRGDGEKLFF	TGCAGCGTCCGGGGGGACGGCGAAAAACTGTTTTTT
TRBJ2-7	.	TRBV7-2	.	CASSSPGAVYEQYF	TGTGCCAGCAGCTCCCCGGGTGCAGTCTACGAGCAGTACTTC
TRBJ2-1	.	TRBV20-1	.	CSARAGGGQFF	TGCAGTGCTAGAGCCGGTGGGGGGCAGTTCTTC
TRBJ1-6	.	TRBV20-1	.	CSARPVQNSPLHF	TGCAGTGCTAGACCGGTACAGAATTCACCCCTCCACTTT
TRBJ2-5	TRBD2	TRBV12-3/TRBV12-4	.	CASSSFAGGLETQYF	TGTGCCAGCAGCTCGTTCGCGGGGGGTCTGGAGACCCAGTACTTC
TRBJ1-2	.	TRBV7-9	.	CASSTRVDYGYTF	TGTGCCAGCAGCACCAGGGTAGACTATGGCTACACCTTC
TRBJ2-5	.	TRBV5-1	many	CASSLASTGQETQYF	TGCGCCAGCAGCTTGGCCTCGACAGGACAAGAGACCCAGTACTTC
TRBJ2-7	.	TRBV4-2	.	CASSQAAGQREQYF	TGTGCCAGCAGCCAAGCCGCCGGACAGCGCGAGCAGTACTTC
TRBJ1-2	.	TRBV5-1	many	CASSLVGDINYGYTF	TGCGCCAGCAGCTTGGTCGGGGACATTAACTATGGCTACACCTTC
TRBJ2-5	TRBD2	TRBV28	.	CASSPLISGDTQETQYF	TGTGCCAGCAGTCCGCTGATTAGCGGGGACACCCAAGAGACCCAGTACTTC
TRBJ2-3	.	TRBV24-1	.	CATSDMDGANTQYF	TGTGCCACCAGTGATATGGACGGCGCAAATACGCAGTATTTT